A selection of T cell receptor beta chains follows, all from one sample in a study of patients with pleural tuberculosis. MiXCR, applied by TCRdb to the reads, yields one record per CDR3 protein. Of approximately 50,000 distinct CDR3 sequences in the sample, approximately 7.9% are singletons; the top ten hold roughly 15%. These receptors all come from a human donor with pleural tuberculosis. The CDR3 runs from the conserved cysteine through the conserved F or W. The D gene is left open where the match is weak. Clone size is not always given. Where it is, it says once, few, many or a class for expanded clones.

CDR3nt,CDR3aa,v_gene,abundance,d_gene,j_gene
TGTGCCACCCGTACGTATGGGACGAATCAGCCCCAGCATTTT,CATRTYGTNQPQHF,TRBV28,many,NA,TRBJ1-5
TGCAGCGTTGAAGACAGGGACGAAAAACTGTTTTTT,CSVEDRDEKLFF,TRBV29-1,many,NA,TRBJ1-4
TGTGCCAGTAGTATAGTTGGACCCTTCCAAGAGACCCAGTACTTC,CASSIVGPFQETQYF,TRBV19,many,NA,TRBJ2-5
TGTGCCAGCAGCGAGTGGGGTGAGCAGTTCTTC,CASSEWGEQFF,TRBV7-2,many,NA,TRBJ2-1
TGTGCCAGCAGCCGTACAGCCCGCTACGAGCAGTACTTC,CASSRTARYEQYF,TRBV27,many,NA,TRBJ2-7
TGTGCCAGCAGTTTTTTCTATGACACTGAAGCTTTCTTT,CASSFFYDTEAFF,TRBV28,many,NA,TRBJ1-1
TGTGCCAGCTCACTGAGCGGGAGCACAGATACGCAGTATTTT,CASSLSGSTDTQYF,TRBV18,many,NA,TRBJ2-3
TGTGCCAGCAGCCAAAACCCGGTTAGCACAGATACGCAGTATTTT,CASSQNPVSTDTQYF,TRBV14,many,NA,TRBJ2-3
TGTGCCAGCAGTTACTCGGCTAGGGGTAATGAGCAGTTCTTC,CASSYSARGNEQFF,TRBV6-2/TRBV6-3,many,NA,TRBJ2-1
TGTGCCAGCAGTTTCGCCGACAGGGGGCCAGAGACCCAGTACTTC,CASSFADRGPETQYF,TRBV12-3/TRBV12-4,many,TRBD1,TRBJ2-5
TGCAGTGCTAGGCCCGGACTAGCGGGATTAGACATTCAGTACTTC,CSARPGLAGLDIQYF,TRBV20-1,many,TRBD2,TRBJ2-4
TGTGCCAGCAGTTTATACCCCGGACTAGCGGGGTACAATGAGCAGTTCTTC,CASSLYPGLAGYNEQFF,TRBV27,many,TRBD2,TRBJ2-1
TGTGCCACCAGCAATTCCTTTACGAACTATGGCTACACCTTC,CATSNSFTNYGYTF,TRBV24-1,many,NA,TRBJ1-2
TGTGCCACTGGGGAGGGTTTCAGCTCTGGAAACACCATATATTTT,CATGEGFSSGNTIYF,TRBV19,NA,NA,TRBJ1-3
TGTGCCAGCAGTTCTTATTCCACTGAAGCTTTCTTT,CASSSYSTEAFF,TRBV12-3/TRBV12-4,NA,NA,TRBJ1-1
TGTGCCAGCAGTTTTCGCGGCCCGAACACCGGGGAGCTGTTTTTT,CASSFRGPNTGELFF,TRBV12-3/TRBV12-4,many,NA,TRBJ2-2
TGCGCCAGCAGCTTGGGGGACTTGAGCTCCTACAATGAGCAGTTCTTC,CASSLGDLSSYNEQFF,TRBV5-1,many,NA,TRBJ2-1
TGTGCCAGTAGTACCCCCGGGACAGGGCAGAAACATGAGCAGTTCTTC,CASSTPGTGQKHEQFF,TRBV19,NA,TRBD1,TRBJ2-1
TGTGCCAGCAGTTTCGATACGCAGTATTTT,CASSFDTQYF,TRBV28,many,NA,TRBJ2-3
TGTGCCAGCAGTACCGGACAGGGGCGCTACAATGAGCAGTTCTTC,CASSTGQGRYNEQFF,TRBV12-3/TRBV12-4,many,TRBD1,TRBJ2-1
TGCGCCAGCAGTGAGTCGAATAAGGGGTACCCGGAGCAGTACTTC,CASSESNKGYPEQYF,TRBV10-2,NA,NA,TRBJ2-7